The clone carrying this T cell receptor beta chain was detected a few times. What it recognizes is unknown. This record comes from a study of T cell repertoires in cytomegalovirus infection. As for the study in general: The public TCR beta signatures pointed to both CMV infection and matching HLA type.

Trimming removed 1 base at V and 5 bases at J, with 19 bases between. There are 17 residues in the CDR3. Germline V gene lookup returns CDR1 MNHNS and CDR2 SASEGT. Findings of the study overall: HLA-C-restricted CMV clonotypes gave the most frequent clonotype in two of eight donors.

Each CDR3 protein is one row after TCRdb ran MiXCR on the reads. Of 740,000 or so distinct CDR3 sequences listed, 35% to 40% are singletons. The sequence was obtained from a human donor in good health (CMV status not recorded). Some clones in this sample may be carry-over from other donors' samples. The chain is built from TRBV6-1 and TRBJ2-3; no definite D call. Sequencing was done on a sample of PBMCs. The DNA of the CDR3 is TGTGCCAGCAGTGAAGGCCCCCGCATCCTATCGGGAGATACGCAGTATTTT. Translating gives CASSEGPRILSGDTQYF.